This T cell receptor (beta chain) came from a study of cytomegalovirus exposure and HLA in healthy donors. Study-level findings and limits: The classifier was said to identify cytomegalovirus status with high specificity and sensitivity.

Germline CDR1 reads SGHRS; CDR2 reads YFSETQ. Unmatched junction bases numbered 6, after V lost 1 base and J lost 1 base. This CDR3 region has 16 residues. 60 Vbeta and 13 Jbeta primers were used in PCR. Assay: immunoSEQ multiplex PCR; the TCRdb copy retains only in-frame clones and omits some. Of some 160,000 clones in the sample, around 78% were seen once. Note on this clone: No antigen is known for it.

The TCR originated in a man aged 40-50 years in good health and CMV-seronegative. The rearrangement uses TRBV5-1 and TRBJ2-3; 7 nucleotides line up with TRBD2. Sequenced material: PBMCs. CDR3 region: CASSLYGRPGTDTQYF. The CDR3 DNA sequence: TGCGCCAGCAGCTTGTACGGGAGGCCGGGCACAGATACGCAGTATTTT.